Listed here are 2 T cell receptor delta chains from one sample, sequenced in a study of gamma-delta chains in newborns, infants, children. TCRdb processed the reads again with the CATT caller. The table shows some 4,000 delta-chain clones, with over 2% occurring only once. Sequencing was done on a sample of blood. The receptors were sampled from a child who was a newborn, infant or young child, either healthy, febrile or measles-vaccinated (not recorded which).

A word on this clone: The protein held in TCRdb is that of a much larger clone and does not match this DNA's translation at residue 13, likely because of a read error; the protein shown is translated from the DNA. The chain links TRDV2 to TRDJ1; 8 nucleotides align to TRDD3. CDR1 and CDR2 from the germline V gene are GEAIGNYY and EKD. The CDR3 extends over 14 amino acids. DNA for the CDR3: TGTGCCTGTGACAGGAGGGGATACCCCGATAAACTCACCTTT. Encoded protein: CACDRRGYPDKLTF.

By frequency in the sample, this clone is large. The same CDR3 arises from other DNA sequences in this sample as well. The CDR3 coding sequence is TGTGCCTTTAGATTACGGGGCCCCGATAAACTCATCTTT. Its translation: CAFRLRGPDKLIF. The genes are TRDV3 and TRDJ1; the D is unclear. The V gene lost 0 bases and the J gene lost 3 bases, with 11 bases spanning the gap. The CDR3 runs 13 residues. Germline CDR1 is TVYSNPD and CDR2 is GDNSRS (reference sequence).